This TCR beta chain is drawn from a study of shared clonotypes between healthy human individuals. As regards this clone: Antigen: not known. The identical CDR3 is also encoded by other nucleotide sequences in the sample.

The germline CDR1 and CDR2 sequences are LNHDA and SQIVND (reference sequence). The V and J ends lost 2 bases and 1 base respectively, with 8 bases between them. The CDR3 consists of 14 residues. It was CD45RO-negative cells, positively selected for CCR7, that made up naive CD8 cells, with terminally differentiated effector memory CD45RA+ cells excluded. Findings and caveats of the study: For naive CD4 cells, 4% to 6% of clonotypes were shared across a few donors. Estimated clonotype richness was generally higher in naive than memory subsets. Non-shared clonotypes showed lower generation probabilities than clonotypes common to all four donors.

The authors loaded roughly 200 ng DNA, roughly 27,000 T cell genomes, into sorted-subset replicate PCRs. Sequencing used immunoSEQ multiplex PCR; TCRdb keeps in-frame clones, though not all of them. This table holds around 1.9 million clones, approximately 94% found once. This chain joins TRBV19 and TRBJ1-1; no reliable D call. This TCR was sampled from a man between 18 and 29 years old in good health. Some clones in this sample may be carry-over from other donors' samples. Sample: naive CD8+ T cells from PBMCs. CDR3 nucleotides: TGTGCCAGTAGTATACTGCTGGGGAACACTGAAGCTTTCTTT. Its translation is CASSILLGNTEAFF. The full variable domain, in which reference TRBV19 and TRBJ1-1 provide the parts outside the CDR3, is DGGITQSPKYLFRKEGQNVTLSCEQNLNHDAMYWYRQDPGQGLRLIYYSQIVNDFQKGDIAEGYSVSREKKESFPLTVTSAQKNPTAFYLCASSILLGNTEAFFGQGTRLTVV.